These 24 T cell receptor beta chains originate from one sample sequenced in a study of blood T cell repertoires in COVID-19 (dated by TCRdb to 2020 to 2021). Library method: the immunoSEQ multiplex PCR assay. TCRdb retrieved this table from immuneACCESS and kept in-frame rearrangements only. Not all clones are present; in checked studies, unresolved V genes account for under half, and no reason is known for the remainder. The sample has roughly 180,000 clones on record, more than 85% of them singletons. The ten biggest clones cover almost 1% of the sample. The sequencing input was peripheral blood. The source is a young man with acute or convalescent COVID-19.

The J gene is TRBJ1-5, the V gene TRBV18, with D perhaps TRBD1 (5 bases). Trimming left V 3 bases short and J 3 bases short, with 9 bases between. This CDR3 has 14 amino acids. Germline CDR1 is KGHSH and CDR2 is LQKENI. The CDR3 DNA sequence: TGTGCCAGCTCACCCGACAGCACCAATCAGCCCCAGCATTTT. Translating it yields CASSPDSTNQPQHF.

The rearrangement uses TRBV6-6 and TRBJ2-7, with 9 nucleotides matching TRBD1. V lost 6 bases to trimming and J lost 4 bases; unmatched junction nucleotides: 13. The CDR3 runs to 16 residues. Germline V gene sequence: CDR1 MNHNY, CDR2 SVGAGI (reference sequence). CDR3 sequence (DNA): TGTGCCAGCAGCTACGATGGACAGGGGTTCTATTACGAGCAGTACTTC. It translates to CASSYDGQGFYYEQYF.

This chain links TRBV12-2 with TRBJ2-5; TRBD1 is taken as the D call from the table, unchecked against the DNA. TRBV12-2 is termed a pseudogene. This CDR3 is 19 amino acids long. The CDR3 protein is CASRLADGAAWARPPTQYF. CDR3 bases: TGTGCAAGTCGCTTAGCGGATGGGGCAGCCTGGGCAAGACCCCCGACCCAGTACTTC.

The CDR3 spells CASSETSGGYNEQFF. In DNA form, the CDR3 reads TGTGCCAGCAGCGAGACTAGCGGGGGATACAATGAGCAGTTCTTC. The rearrangement links TRBV9 to TRBJ2-1, with TRBD2 identical over 12 bases. The V segment lost 3 bases and the J segment 4 bases; nucleotides outside the gene matches: 2. Germline CDR1 and CDR2: SGDLS and YYNGEE. There are 15 residues in the CDR3.

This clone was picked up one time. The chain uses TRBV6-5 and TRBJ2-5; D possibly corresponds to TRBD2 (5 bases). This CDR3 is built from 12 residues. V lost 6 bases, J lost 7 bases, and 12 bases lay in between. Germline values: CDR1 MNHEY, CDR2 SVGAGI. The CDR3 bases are TGTGCCAGCAGAAACGAACTAGGGACCCAGTACTTC. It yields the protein CASRNELGTQYF.

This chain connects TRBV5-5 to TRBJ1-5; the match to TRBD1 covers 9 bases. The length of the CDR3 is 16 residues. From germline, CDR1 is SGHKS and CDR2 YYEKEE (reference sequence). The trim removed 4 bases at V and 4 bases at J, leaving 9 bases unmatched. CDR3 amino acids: CASSLGGGTGNQPQHF. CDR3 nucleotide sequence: TGTGCCAGCAGCCTGGGTGGCGGGACAGGGAATCAGCCCCAGCATTTT.

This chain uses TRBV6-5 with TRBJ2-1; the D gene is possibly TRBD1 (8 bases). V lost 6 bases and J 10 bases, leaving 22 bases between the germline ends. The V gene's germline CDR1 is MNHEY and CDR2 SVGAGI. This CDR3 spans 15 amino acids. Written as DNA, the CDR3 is TGTGCCAGCAGGGAGCGGGACAGGAGTTCCTCCGAGCAGTTCTTC. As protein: CASRERDRSSSEQFF.

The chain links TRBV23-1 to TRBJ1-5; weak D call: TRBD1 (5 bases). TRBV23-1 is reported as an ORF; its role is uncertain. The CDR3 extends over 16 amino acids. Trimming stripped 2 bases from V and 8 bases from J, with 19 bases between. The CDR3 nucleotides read TGCGCCAGCAGTCAACCAATCGGGAGGGGAGTAAAGCCCCAGCATTTT. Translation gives CASSQPIGRGVKPQHF.

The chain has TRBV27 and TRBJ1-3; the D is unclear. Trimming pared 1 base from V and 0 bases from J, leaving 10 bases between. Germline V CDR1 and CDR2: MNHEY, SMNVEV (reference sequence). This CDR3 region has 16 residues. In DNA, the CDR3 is TGTGCCAGCAGTTTATTCCCCTGTCCCTCTGGAAACACCATATATTTT. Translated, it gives CASSLFPCPSGNTIYF.

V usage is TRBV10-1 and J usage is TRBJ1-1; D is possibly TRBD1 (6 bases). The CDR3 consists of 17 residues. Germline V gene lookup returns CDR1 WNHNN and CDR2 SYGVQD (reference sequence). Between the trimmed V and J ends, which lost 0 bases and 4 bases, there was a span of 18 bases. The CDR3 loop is CASSESRGRGYGTEAFF. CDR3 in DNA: TGCGCCAGCAGTGAGTCTCGGGGCAGGGGATATGGCACTGAAGCTTTCTTT.

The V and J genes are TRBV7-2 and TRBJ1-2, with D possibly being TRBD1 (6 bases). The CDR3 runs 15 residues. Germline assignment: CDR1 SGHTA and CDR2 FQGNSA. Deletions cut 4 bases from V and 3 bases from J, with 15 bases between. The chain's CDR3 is CASSSKVGQHYGYTF. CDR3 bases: TGTGCCAGCAGCTCCAAGGTTGGACAGCACTATGGCTACACCTTC.

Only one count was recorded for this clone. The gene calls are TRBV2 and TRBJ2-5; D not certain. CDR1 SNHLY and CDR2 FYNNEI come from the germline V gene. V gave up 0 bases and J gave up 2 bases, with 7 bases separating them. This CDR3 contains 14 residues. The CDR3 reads CASSEAGRQETQYF. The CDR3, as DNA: TGTGCCAGCAGTGAAGCTGGTCGGCAAGAGACCCAGTACTTC.

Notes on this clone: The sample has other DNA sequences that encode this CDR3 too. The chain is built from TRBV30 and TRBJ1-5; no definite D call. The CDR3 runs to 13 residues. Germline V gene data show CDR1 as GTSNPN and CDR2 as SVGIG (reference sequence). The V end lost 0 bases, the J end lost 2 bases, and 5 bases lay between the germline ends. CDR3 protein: CAWSVTGNQPQHF. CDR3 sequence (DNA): TGTGCCTGGAGTGTAACGGGCAATCAGCCCCAGCATTTT.

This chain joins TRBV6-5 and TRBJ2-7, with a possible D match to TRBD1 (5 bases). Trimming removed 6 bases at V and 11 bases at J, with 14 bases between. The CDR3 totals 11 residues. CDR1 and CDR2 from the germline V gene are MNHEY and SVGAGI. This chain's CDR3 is CASRDTGVEYF. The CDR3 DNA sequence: TGTGCCAGCAGGGACACAGGAGTTGAGTACTTC.

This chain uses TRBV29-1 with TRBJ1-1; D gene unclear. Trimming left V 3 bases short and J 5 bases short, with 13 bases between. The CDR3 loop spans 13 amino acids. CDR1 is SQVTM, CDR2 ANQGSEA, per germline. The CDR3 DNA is TGCAGCGTTGACGGAGGGAGTCGGACTGAAGCTTTCTTT. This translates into CSVDGGSRTEAFF. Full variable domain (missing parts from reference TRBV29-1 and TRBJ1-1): SAVISQKPSRDICQRGTSLTIQCQVDSQVTMMFWYRQQPGQSLTLIATANQGSEATYESGFVIDKFPISRPNLTFSTLTVSNMSPEDSSIYLCSVDGGSRTEAFFGQGTRLTVV.

The CDR3: CAWSGQNNQPQHF. DNA of the CDR3: TGTGCCTGGAGTGGACAGAATAATCAGCCCCAGCATTTT. The chain combines TRBV30 with TRBJ1-5, with D possibly being TRBD1 (5 bases). The germline V gene encodes CDR1 GTSNPN and CDR2 SVGIG (reference sequence). Trimming cost V 1 base and J 4 bases, with 8 bases left between them. CDR3 length: 13 amino acids.

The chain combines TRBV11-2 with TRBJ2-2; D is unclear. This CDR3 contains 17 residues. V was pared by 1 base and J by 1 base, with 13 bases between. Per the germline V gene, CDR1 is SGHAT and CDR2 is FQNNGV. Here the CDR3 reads CASSLVSPRLNTGELFF. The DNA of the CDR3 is TGTGCCAGCAGCTTAGTCTCCCCCAGACTGAACACCGGGGAGCTGTTTTTT.

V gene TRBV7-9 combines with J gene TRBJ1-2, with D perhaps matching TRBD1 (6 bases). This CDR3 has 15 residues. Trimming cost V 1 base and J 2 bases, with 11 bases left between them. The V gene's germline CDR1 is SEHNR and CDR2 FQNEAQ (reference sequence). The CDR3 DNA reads TGTGCCAGCAGCTTAGATACAGGGTCAAACTATGGCTACACCTTC. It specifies CASSLDTGSNYGYTF.

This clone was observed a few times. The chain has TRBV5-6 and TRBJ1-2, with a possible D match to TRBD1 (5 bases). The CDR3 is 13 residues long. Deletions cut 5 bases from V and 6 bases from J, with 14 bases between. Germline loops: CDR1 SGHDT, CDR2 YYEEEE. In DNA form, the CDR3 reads TGTGCCAGCAGGGAAGACAGTGATAATGGCTACACCTTC. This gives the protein CASREDSDNGYTF. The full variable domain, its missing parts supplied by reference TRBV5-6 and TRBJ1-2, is DAGVTQSPTHLIKTRGQQVTLRCSPKSGHDTVSWYQQALGQGPQFIFQYYEEEERQRGNFPDRFSGHQFPNYSSELNVNALLLGDSALYLCASREDSDNGYTFGSGTRLTVV.

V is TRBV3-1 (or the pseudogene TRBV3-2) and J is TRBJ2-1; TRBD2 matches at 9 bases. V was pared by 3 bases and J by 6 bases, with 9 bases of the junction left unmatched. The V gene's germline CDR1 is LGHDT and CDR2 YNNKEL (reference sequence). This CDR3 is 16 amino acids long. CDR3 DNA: TGTGCCAGCAGCCAGATGGGGAATAGCGGGGGCAATGAGCAGTTCTTC. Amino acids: CASSQMGNSGGNEQFF.

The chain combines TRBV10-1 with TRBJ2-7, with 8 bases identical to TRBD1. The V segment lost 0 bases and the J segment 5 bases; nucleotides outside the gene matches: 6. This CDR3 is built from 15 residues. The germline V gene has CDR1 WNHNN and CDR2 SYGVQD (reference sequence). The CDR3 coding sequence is TGCGCCAGCAGTGAGTCGATAGGACAGGGTCACGAGCAGTACTTC. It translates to CASSESIGQGHEQYF.

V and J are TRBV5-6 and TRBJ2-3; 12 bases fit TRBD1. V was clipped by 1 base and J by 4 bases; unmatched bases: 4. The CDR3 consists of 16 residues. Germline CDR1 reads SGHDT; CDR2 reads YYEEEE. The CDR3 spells CASSLRDRGRADTQYF. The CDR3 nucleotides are TGTGCCAGCAGCTTGCGGGACAGGGGGCGCGCAGATACGCAGTATTTT. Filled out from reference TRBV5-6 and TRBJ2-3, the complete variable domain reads DAGVTQSPTHLIKTRGQQVTLRCSPKSGHDTVSWYQQALGQGPQFIFQYYEEEERQRGNFPDRFSGHQFPNYSSELNVNALLLGDSALYLCASSLRDRGRADTQYFGPGTRLTVL.

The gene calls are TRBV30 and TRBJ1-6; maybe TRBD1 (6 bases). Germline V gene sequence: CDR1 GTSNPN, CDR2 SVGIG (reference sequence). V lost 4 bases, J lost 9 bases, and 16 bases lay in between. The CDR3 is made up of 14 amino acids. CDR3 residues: CAWNQQGFSSPLHF. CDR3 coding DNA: TGTGCCTGGAACCAACAGGGATTTAGTTCACCCCTCCACTTT.

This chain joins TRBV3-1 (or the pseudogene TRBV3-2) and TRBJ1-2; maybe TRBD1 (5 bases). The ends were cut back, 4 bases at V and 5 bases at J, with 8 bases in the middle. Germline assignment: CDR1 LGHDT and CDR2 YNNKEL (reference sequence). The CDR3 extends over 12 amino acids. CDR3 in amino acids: CASSLAGYGYTF. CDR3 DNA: TGTGCCAGCAGCCTAGCAGGGTATGGCTACACCTTC.